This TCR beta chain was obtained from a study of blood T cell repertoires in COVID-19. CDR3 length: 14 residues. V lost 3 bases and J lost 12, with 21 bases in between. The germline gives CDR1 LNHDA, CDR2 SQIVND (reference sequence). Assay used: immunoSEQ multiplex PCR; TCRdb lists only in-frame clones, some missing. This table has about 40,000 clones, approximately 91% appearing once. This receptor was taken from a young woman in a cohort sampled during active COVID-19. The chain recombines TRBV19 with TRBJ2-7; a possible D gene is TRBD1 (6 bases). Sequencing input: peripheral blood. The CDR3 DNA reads TGTGCCAGTAGTATTAATCCCGGACAGTCCAATTTGTACTTC. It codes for CASSINPGQSNLYF. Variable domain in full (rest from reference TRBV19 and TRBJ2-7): DGGITQSPKYLFRKEGQNVTLSCEQNLNHDAMYWYRQDPGQGLRLIYYSQIVNDFQKGDIAEGYSVSREKKESFPLTVTSAQKNPTAFYLCASSINPGQSNLYFGPGTRLTVT.